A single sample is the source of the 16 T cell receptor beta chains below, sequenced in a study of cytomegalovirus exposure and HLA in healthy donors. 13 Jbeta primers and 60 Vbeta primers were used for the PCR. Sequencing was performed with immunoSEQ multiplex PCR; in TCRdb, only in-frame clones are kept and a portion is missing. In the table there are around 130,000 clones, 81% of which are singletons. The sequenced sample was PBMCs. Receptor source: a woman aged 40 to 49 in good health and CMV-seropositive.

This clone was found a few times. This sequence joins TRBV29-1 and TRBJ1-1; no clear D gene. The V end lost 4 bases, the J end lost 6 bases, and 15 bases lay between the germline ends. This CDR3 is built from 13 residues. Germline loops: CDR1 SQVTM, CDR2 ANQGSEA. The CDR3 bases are TGCAGCGTTGCGTCAGCGGTCGGGGCTGAAGCTTTCTTT. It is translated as CSVASAVGAEAFF. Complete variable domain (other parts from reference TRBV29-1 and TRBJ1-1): SAVISQKPSRDICQRGTSLTIQCQVDSQVTMMFWYRQQPGQSLTLIATANQGSEATYESGFVIDKFPISRPNLTFSTLTVSNMSPEDSSIYLCSVASAVGAEAFFGQGTRLTVV.

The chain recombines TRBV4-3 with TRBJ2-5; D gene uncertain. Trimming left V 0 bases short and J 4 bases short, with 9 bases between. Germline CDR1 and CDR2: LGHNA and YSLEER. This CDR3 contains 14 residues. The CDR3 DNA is TGCGCCAGCAGCCAAGAGTCTCATAGAGAGACCCAGTACTTC. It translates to CASSQESHRETQYF.

CDR3 amino acids: CATVGRVGTSGGPHEQYF. For the CDR3, the DNA is TGTGCCACCGTCGGTAGGGTTGGTACTAGCGGGGGGCCACACGAGCAGTACTTC. The chain links TRBV28 to TRBJ2-7, with 12 bases that match TRBD2. V lost 10 bases to trimming and J lost 5 bases; unmatched junction nucleotides: 21. This CDR3 has 18 amino acids. Germline CDR1 MDHEN, CDR2 SYDVKM.

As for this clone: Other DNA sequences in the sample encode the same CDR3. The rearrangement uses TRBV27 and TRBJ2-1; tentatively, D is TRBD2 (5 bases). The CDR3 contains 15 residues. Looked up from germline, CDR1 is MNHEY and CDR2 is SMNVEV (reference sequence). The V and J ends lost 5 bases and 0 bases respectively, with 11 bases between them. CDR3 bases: TGTGCCAGCAGTCTAGCCGCTAGCTCCTACAATGAGCAGTTCTTC. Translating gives CASSLAASSYNEQFF.

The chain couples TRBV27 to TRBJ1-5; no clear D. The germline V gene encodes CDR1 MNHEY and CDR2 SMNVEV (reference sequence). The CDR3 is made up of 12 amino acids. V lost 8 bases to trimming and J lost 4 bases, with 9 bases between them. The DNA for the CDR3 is TGTGCCAGCGGCCCCTTGAATCAGCCCCAGCATTTT. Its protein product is CASGPLNQPQHF.

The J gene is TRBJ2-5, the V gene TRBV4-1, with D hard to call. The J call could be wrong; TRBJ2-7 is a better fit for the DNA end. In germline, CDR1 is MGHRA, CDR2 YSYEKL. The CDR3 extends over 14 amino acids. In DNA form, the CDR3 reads TGCGCCAGCAGCCAAGATCGCGGCTTCTACGAGCAGTACTTC. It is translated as CASSQDRGFYEQYF.

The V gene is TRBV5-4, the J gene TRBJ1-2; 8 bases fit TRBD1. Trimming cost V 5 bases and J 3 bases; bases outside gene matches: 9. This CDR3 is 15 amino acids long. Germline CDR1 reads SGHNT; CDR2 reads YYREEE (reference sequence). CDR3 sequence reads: CASRQGQGFDYGYTF. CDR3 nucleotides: TGTGCCAGCAGACAAGGACAGGGATTCGACTATGGCTACACCTTC.

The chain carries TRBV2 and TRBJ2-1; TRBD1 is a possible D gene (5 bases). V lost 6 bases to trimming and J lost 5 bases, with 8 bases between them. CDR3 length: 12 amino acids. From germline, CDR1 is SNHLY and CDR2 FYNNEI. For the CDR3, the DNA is TGTGCCAGCAGGGGGCAGCACAATGAGCAGTTCTTC. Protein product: CASRGQHNEQFF.

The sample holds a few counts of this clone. In DNA, the CDR3 is TGTGCCAGTAGTAAAATAGCGGGAGGGCCCTTCGGATACAATGAGCAGTTCTTC. It translates to CASSKIAGGPFGYNEQFF. This sequence joins TRBV19 and TRBJ2-1; TRBD2 aligns across 11 bases. The CDR3 is 18 amino acids. The germline V gene encodes CDR1 LNHDA and CDR2 SQIVND (reference sequence). The V gene end was trimmed by 4 bases and the J gene end by 4 bases; junction bases not matched to a gene: 12.

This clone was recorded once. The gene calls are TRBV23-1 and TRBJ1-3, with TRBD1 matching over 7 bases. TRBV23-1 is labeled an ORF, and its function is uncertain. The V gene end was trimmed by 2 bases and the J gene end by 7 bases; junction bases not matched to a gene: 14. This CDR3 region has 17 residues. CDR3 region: CASSQPTGTESWNTIYF. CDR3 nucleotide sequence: TGCGCCAGCAGTCAACCCACCGGGACAGAGTCGTGGAACACCATATATTTT.

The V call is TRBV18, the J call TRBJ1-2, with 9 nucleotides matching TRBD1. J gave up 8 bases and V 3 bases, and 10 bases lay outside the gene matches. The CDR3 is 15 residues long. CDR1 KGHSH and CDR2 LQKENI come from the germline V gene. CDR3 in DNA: TGTGCCAGCTCACCGGAGGACAGGGGAGTTGAAGGCTACACCTTC. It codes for CASSPEDRGVEGYTF.

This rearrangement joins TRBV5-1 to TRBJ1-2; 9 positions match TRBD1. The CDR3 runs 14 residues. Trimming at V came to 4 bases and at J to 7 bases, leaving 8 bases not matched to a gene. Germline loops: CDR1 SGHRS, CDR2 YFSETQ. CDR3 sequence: CASSQPGQGSGYTF. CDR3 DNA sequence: TGCGCCAGCAGCCAGCCGGGACAGGGTTCTGGCTACACCTTC.

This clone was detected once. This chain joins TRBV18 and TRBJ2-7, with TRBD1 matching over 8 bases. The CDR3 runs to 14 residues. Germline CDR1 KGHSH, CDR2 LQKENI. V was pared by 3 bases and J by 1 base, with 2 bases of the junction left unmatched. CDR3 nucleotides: TGTGCCAGCTCACCTCGGGACAGGTCCTACGAGCAGTACTTC. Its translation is CASSPRDRSYEQYF.

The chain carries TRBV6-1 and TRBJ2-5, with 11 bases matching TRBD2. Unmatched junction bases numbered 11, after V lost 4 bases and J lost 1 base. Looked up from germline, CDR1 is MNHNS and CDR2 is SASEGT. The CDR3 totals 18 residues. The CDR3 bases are TGTGCCAGCAGTGGTGGGATTCTAGCGGGGGGCCCCCAAGAGACCCAGTACTTC. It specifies CASSGGILAGGPQETQYF.

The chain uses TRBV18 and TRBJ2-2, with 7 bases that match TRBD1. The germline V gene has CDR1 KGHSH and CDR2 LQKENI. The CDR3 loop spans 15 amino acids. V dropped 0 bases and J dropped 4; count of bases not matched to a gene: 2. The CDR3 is CASSPPAGGTGELFF. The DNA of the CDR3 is TGTGCCAGCTCACCACCGGCAGGGGGCACCGGGGAGCTGTTTTTT.

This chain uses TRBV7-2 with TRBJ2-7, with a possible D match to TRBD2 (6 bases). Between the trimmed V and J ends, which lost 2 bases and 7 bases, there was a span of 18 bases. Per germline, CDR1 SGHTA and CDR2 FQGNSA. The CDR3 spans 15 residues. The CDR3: CASSLMAGSFGEQYF. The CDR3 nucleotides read TGTGCCAGCAGCTTAATGGCGGGAAGCTTTGGGGAGCAGTACTTC. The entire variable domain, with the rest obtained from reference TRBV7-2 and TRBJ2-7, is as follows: GAGVSQSPSNKVTEKGKDVELRCDPISGHTALYWYRQSLGQGLEFLIYFQGNSAPDKSGLPSDRFSAERTGGSVSTLTIQRTQQEDSAVYLCASSLMAGSFGEQYFGPGTRLTVT.